Following are 18 T cell receptor beta chains from one sample sequenced in a study of response to subunit inactivated influenza vaccine. TCRdb reprocessed the RT-PCR reads via MiXCR and lists one record per CDR3 protein. The data show around 600,000 distinct CDR3 sequences, with about 10% seen just once and 9.5% to 12% held by the top ten. This sample was shared with a second study, whose subject was T cells expressing NK-cell markers. This second report adds: UMIs were included in TCR beta cDNA generated by 5'RACE template switching.

The starting material was PBMCs from blood, obtained on the day of vaccination. The receptors here all came from a man aged 50 to 60 who received an inactivated influenza vaccine.

This clonotype turned up a few times. V gene TRBV4-3 combines with J gene TRBJ1-1, with a possible D match to TRBD1 (5 bases). This CDR3 has 17 amino acids. Trimming removed 0 bases at V and 5 bases at J, with 19 bases between. Germline V gene lookup returns CDR1 LGHNA and CDR2 YSLEER. The CDR3 region is CASSQDHAGRGVTEAFF. The CDR3 coding sequence is TGCGCCAGCAGCCAAGATCACGCCGGTAGAGGGGTGACTGAAGCTTTCTTT.

The chain carries TRBV10-3 and TRBJ2-4; the D is unclear. The J call may be incorrect, as the DNA end agrees better with TRBJ2-1. In germline, CDR1 is ENHRY, CDR2 SYGVKD. The CDR3 is 14 amino acids. CDR3 protein: CAISESSAKNIQFF. The CDR3, as DNA: TGTGCCATCAGTGAGTCGTCGGCCAAAAACATTCAGTTCTTC.

V gene TRBV6-2 or TRBV6-3 combines with J gene TRBJ2-2; D is tentatively TRBD1 or TRBD2 (5 bases each). The V gene lost 5 bases and the J gene lost 3 bases, with 13 bases spanning the gap. This CDR3 is 15 amino acids long. Germline assignment: CDR1 MNHEY and CDR2 SVGEGT. The CDR3 nucleotides are TGTGCCAGCAGTAGGGCCGGGACGGACACCGGGGAGCTGTTTTTT. This gives the protein CASSRAGTDTGELFF.

This rearrangement joins TRBV20-1 to TRBJ2-1, with 9 nucleotides matching TRBD2. CDR1 and CDR2 from the germline V gene are DFQATT and SNEGSKA (reference sequence). V was pared by 3 bases and J by 6 bases, with 6 bases of the junction left unmatched. There are 14 residues in the CDR3. CDR3 amino acids: CSASGGGGANEQFF. The CDR3 nucleotides are TGCAGTGCTAGTGGTGGCGGGGGGGCCAATGAGCAGTTCTTC.

This clonotype was detected once. This may come from a read error, since a much larger clone is one base off. V usage is TRBV4-2 and J usage is TRBJ2-7, with a tentative D call TRBD1 (5 bases). CDR1 is LGHNA, CDR2 YNFKEQ, per germline. The CDR3 is 14 residues long. CDR3 region: CASSQVEPGSEKYF. The CDR3 DNA follows: TGTGCCAGCAGCCAAGTTGAACCAGGGTCCGAGAAGTACTTC.

This clonotype was picked up many times. The chain is built from TRBV11-2 and TRBJ2-3; 11 bases are shared with TRBD2. V shed 8 bases and J 2 bases; nucleotides not matched to a gene: 3. CDR3 length: 14 amino acids. CDR1 is SGHAT, CDR2 FQNNGV, per germline. The CDR3 sequence is CASSTSGVTDTQYF. DNA of the CDR3: TGTGCCAGCTCGACTAGCGGGGTCACAGATACGCAGTATTTT. The full variable domain, in which reference TRBV11-2 and TRBJ2-3 provide the parts outside the CDR3, is EAGVAQSPRYKIIEKRQSVAFWCNPISGHATLYWYQQILGQGPKLLIQFQNNGVVDDSQLPKDRFSAERLKGVDSTLKIQPAKLEDSAVYLCASSTSGVTDTQYFGPGTRLTVL.

This clonotype was counted only a few times. The genes are TRBV7-2 and TRBJ1-4; 8 bases align to TRBD1. The ends lost 5 bases at V and 2 bases at J; junction bases unmatched: 4. Germline CDR1 is SGHTA and CDR2 is FQGNSA. The CDR3 extends over 15 amino acids. The CDR3 DNA sequence: TGTGCCAGCAGCGGCACAGGGGGGACTAATGAAAAACTGTTTTTT. It encodes CASSGTGGTNEKLFF.

This chain links TRBV12-3 or TRBV12-4 with TRBJ2-3; 10 nucleotides align to TRBD2. V lost 8 bases, J lost 2 bases, and 4 bases stayed unmatched. The CDR3 length is 14 residues. CDR3 amino acids: CASASGGYTDTQYF. CDR3 sequence (DNA): TGTGCCAGCGCTAGCGGGGGCTACACAGATACGCAGTATTTT.

In its sample, this clonotype was seen a few times. The chain uses TRBV9 and TRBJ2-2; D call uncertain. Germline V gene lookup returns CDR1 SGDLS and CDR2 YYNGEE. Trimming took 0 bases from V and 5 from J, leaving 11 bases between them. The CDR3 has 15 amino acids. The CDR3 protein is CASSVGWSRTGELFF. DNA of the CDR3: TGTGCCAGCAGCGTAGGCTGGTCGCGAACCGGGGAGCTGTTTTTT.

V and J are TRBV7-3 and TRBJ2-2; 12 bases map to TRBD1. The ends lost 5 bases at V and 5 bases at J; junction bases unmatched: 6. Germline V gives CDR1 SGHTA, CDR2 FQGTGA. The CDR3 runs to 16 residues. The CDR3 coding sequence is TGTGCCAGCAGCGCCGGGACAGGGGGCCTAACCGGGGAGCTGTTTTTT. Its protein is CASSAGTGGLTGELFF.

Remarks on this clonotype: Likely a read error: the CDR3 ends without its conserved phenylalanine or tryptophan. The chain couples TRBV7-2 to TRBJ2-5; no reliable D call. This CDR3 is built from 13 residues. The germline V gene has CDR1 SGHTA and CDR2 FQGNSA. Trimming left V 2 bases short and J 1 base short, with 5 bases between. CDR3 in amino acids: CASSLPGQETQYL. The CDR3, as DNA: TGTGCCAGCAGCTTACCCGGCCAAGAGACCCAGTACTTG.

The chain links TRBV5-1 to TRBJ2-3; 7 positions match TRBD1. The V gene's germline CDR1 is SGHRS and CDR2 YFSETQ. The V segment lost 6 bases and the J segment 2 bases; nucleotides outside the gene matches: 3. The CDR3 spans 13 residues. The CDR3 DNA reads as TGCGCCAGCAAAACAGGGGCCACAGATACGCAGTATTTT. This codes for CASKTGATDTQYF. Complete variable domain (other parts from reference TRBV5-1 and TRBJ2-3): KAGVTQTPRYLIKTRGQQVTLSCSPISGHRSVSWYQQTPGQGLQFLFEYFSETQRNKGNFPGRFSGRQFSNSRSEMNVSTLELGDSALYLCASKTGATDTQYFGPGTRLTVL.

This clonotype has a count of ten or more. The gene calls are TRBV28 and TRBJ2-1; possibly TRBD1 for D (6 bases). Trimming took off 8 bases at V and 6 bases at J, with 11 bases between the two ends. CDR3 length: 12 amino acids. Germline values: CDR1 MDHEN, CDR2 SYDVKM. The CDR3 reads CASVQGSNEQFF. The CDR3 region has the DNA TGTGCCAGCGTCCAGGGGTCCAATGAGCAGTTCTTC.

Ten or more counts support this clonotype. The gene calls are TRBV29-1 and TRBJ1-1; D not certain. The CDR3 consists of 10 residues. V was trimmed by 7 bases and J by 1 base, leaving 4 bases between them. Germline V gene lookup returns CDR1 SQVTM and CDR2 ANQGSEA. Here the CDR3 DNA reads TGCAGCGGGGGGAACACTGAAGCTTTCTTT. This sequence encodes CSGGNTEAFF.

The chain recombines TRBV5-1 with TRBJ2-7; D assignment may be TRBD1 or TRBD2 (5 bases each). This CDR3 spans 12 amino acids. Trimming shortened V by 0 bases and J by 11 bases, and 12 bases separated the two germline ends. CDR1 and CDR2 (germline): SGHRS, YFSETQ. CDR3 bases: TGCGCCAGCAGCTTGGTGGGGGAAGCTGAGTACTTC. Its translation is CASSLVGEAEYF.

This clonotype has a handful of counts. This rearrangement joins TRBV7-8 to TRBJ2-7, with 13 bases fitting TRBD2. V shed 0 bases and J 3 bases; nucleotides not matched to a gene: 2. The CDR3 has 16 amino acids. CDR1 is SGHVS, CDR2 FQNEAQ, per germline. The CDR3: CASSLARLAGGYEQYF. The CDR3 DNA reads TGTGCCAGCAGCTTAGCACGACTAGCGGGGGGCTACGAGCAGTACTTC.

This clonotype was seen many times. J is TRBJ2-2 and V is TRBV28; D unresolved. Trimming left V 6 bases short and J 4 bases short, with 6 bases between. The CDR3 totals 12 residues. Germline V gene sequence: CDR1 MDHEN, CDR2 SYDVKM. The CDR3 DNA reads TGTGCCAGCAGCTCCAGCACCGGGGAGCTGTTTTTT. Translated: CASSSSTGELFF.

This clonotype has a handful of counts. This chain links TRBV12-3 or TRBV12-4 with TRBJ2-1, with D possibly being TRBD1 or TRBD2 (6 bases each). The CDR3 is made up of 16 amino acids. The V and J ends lost 5 bases and 2 bases respectively, with 16 bases between them. The DNA for the CDR3 is TGTGCCAGCAGTGGGGGCGGGGCCCTTACCTACAATGAGCAGTTCTTC. Residues: CASSGGGALTYNEQFF.